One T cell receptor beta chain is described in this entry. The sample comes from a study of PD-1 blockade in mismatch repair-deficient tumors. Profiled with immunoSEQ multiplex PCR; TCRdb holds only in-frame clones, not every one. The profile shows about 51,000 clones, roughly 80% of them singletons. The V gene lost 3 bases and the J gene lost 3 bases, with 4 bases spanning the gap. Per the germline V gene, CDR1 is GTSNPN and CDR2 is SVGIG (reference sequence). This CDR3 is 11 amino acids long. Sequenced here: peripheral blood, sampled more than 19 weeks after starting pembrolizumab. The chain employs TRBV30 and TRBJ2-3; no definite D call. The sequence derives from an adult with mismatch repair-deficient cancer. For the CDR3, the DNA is TGTGCCTGGAGGGATACAGATACGCAGTATTTT. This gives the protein CAWRDTDTQYF.